A selection of T cell receptor beta chains follows, all from one sample in a study of vaccination and CD4 T cells after COVID-19. Their antigens remain unidentified. TCRdb re-called the PCR reads with MiXCR, one entry per CDR3 protein. The table lists some 15,000 distinct CDR3 sequences, approximately 45% of them singletons. The sample here was CD4+ T cells from blood, cultured in vitro, taken about 7 months after SARS-CoV-2 vaccination. Source of these receptors: a human donor who had recovered from COVID-19. CDR3s include the opening cysteine and the closing phenylalanine or tryptophan. A D gene is named only where the DNA matches it firmly.

v_call	d_call	j_call	cdr3_aa
TRBV20-1	TRBD1	TRBJ1-1	CSAPSPGQGITEAFF
TRBV20-1	TRBD1	TRBJ1-2	CSATPDRTSGYTF
TRBV29-1	-	TRBJ1-5	CSAGGASGQPQHF
TRBV7-6	-	TRBJ2-3	CASSLLGDTDTQYF
TRBV7-2	-	TRBJ2-1	CASSLGIYRGGNEQFF
TRBV2	TRBD1	TRBJ1-2	CASSRQGGHGYTF
TRBV6-1	-	TRBJ1-5	CASSVNSVLYSNQPQHF
TRBV7-9	TRBD1	TRBJ2-3	CASKMDRGRKGTDTQYF
TRBV25-1	-	TRBJ2-3	CASSETGASTDTQYF
TRBV20-1	-	TRBJ1-1	CSAIGTGLNTEAFF
TRBV7-9	-	TRBJ1-1	CASSLGWNTEAFF
TRBV6-1	-	TRBJ1-5	CASSEIGGVGQPQHF
TRBV27	-	TRBJ1-1	CASRSRRSNTEAFF
TRBV19	TRBD1	TRBJ1-2	CASSRMTGTGTGYTF
TRBV6-1	TRBD1	TRBJ1-6	CASSGQGDSPLHF
TRBV21-1	-	TRBJ1-5	CARQGDNQPQHF
TRBV20-1	-	TRBJ1-6	CSARDKATGSPLHF
TRBV11-2	-	TRBJ2-1	CASSLGTPSYNEQFF
TRBV28	-	TRBJ1-1	CASSIAMLAEAFF
TRBV15	-	TRBJ1-5	CATSQYSNQPQHF
TRBV29-1	-	TRBJ2-7	CSAGAAYEQYF
TRBV6-5	-	TRBJ1-1	CASSYSLGSPAFF
TRBV10-3	TRBD2	TRBJ2-1	CATSGGGGEPNEQFF
TRBV6-2/TRBV6-3	TRBD2	TRBJ2-7	CASSRAGASSYEQYF
TRBV6-4	-	TRBJ1-2	CASLEVRTNYGYTF
TRBV20-1	-	TRBJ2-1	CSASRTSVDEQFF
TRBV7-3	-	TRBJ1-2	CASSLGGITDYGYTF
TRBV7-9	TRBD2	TRBJ2-3	CASSSEGAGVLDTQYF